This is a list of T cell receptor beta chains from one sample in a study of identical twins' blood T cells. TCRdb called the 5' RACE reads again in MiXCR, with one record for every CDR3 protein. The sample lists fewer than 450,000 distinct CDR3 sequences, roughly 31% occurring once. The sample comprised PBMCs. The receptors come from a woman aged 18 to 50 in good health. CDR3s include the opening cysteine and the closing phenylalanine or tryptophan. A D gene is named only where the DNA matches it firmly. The size of a clone is reported for some rows only, either as once, few or many, or as a class for expanded clones.

clone_size	v_call	d_call	j_call	cdr3_aa	cdr3_nt
.	TRBV7-9	.	TRBJ1-1	CASSPAGSEAFF	TGTGCCAGCAGCCCCGCAGGGAGTGAAGCTTTCTTT
.	TRBV5-1	TRBD2	TRBJ2-1	CASSLMLADNEQFF	TGCGCCAGCAGCTTGATGCTAGCGGACAATGAGCAGTTCTTC
.	TRBV18	.	TRBJ2-6	CASSPGAANVLTF	TGTGCCAGCTCACCTGGCGCGGCCAACGTCCTGACTTTC
.	TRBV6-1	.	TRBJ1-5	CASSEAFTRSQPQHF	TGTGCCAGCAGTGAAGCTTTCACACGAAGTCAGCCCCAGCATTTT
.	TRBV2	TRBD2	TRBJ2-3	CASNSGGRRTQYF	TGTGCCAGCAACTCGGGCGGGAGGCGTACGCAGTATTTT
.	TRBV10-2	.	TRBJ1-1	CASGDMWSAKAFF	TGCGCCAGCGGTGATATGTGGTCTGCTAAAGCTTTCTTT
.	TRBV7-9	.	TRBJ1-1	CASSLVADTEAFF	TGTGCCAGCAGCTTAGTCGCAGACACTGAAGCTTTCTTT
many	TRBV29-1	.	TRBJ1-1	CSAPTGSATEAFF	TGCAGCGCCCCCACAGGGAGTGCCACTGAAGCTTTCTTT
.	TRBV3-1	.	TRBJ1-6	CASGQGSGVNSPLHF	TGTGCCAGCGGCCAAGGGTCAGGGGTGAATTCACCCCTCCACTTT
once	TRBV29-1	.	TRBJ2-5	CSVAQGQETQYF	TGCAGCGTCGCGCAGGGGCAAGAGACCCAGTACTTC
.	TRBV2	.	TRBJ2-1	CASRHTLIIYNEQFF	TGTGCCAGCAGACACACCCTCATCATCTACAATGAGCAGTTCTTC
.	TRBV5-1	.	TRBJ2-1	CASSLVGDNEQFF	TGCGCCAGCAGCTTGGTAGGGGACAATGAGCAGTTCTTC
many	TRBV27	TRBD1	TRBJ1-1	CASNRQGPNTEAFF	TGTGCCAGCAACCGACAGGGCCCCAACACTGAAGCTTTCTTT
.	TRBV14	.	TRBJ2-7	CASSQGPWDTYEQYF	TGTGCCAGCAGCCAAGGGCCCTGGGATACCTACGAGCAGTACTTC
few	TRBV5-6	.	TRBJ1-1	CASSLTTVLEAFF	TGTGCCAGCAGCCTAACAACCGTTCTTGAAGCTTTCTTT
few	TRBV3-1	.	TRBJ2-1	CASSPKMGVYNEQFF	TGTGCCAGCAGCCCTAAGATGGGAGTGTACAATGAGCAGTTCTTC
.	TRBV27	.	TRBJ2-1	CASKAAYNEQFF	TGTGCCAGCAAAGCGGCATACAATGAGCAGTTCTTC
.	TRBV7-9	.	TRBJ1-2	CASSLPQVPYGYTF	TGTGCCAGCAGCCTGCCTCAGGTCCCCTATGGCTATACCTTC
few	TRBV10-3	.	TRBJ1-2	CAISAGSLRDGYTF	TGTGCCATCAGTGCTGGCAGTCTGAGGGATGGCTACACCTTC
few	TRBV13	.	TRBJ1-2	CASSPQGSSIYGYTF	TGTGCCAGCAGCCCGCAGGGGTCATCCATCTATGGCTACACCTTC